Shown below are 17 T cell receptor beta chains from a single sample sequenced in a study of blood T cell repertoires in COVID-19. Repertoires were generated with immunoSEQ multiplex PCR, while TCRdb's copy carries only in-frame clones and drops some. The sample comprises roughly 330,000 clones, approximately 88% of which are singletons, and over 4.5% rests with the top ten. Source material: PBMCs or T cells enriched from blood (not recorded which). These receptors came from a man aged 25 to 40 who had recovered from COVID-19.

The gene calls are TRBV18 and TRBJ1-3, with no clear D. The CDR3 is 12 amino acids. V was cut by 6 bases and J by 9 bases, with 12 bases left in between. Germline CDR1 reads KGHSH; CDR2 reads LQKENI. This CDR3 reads CASSETETTIYF. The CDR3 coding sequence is TGTGCCAGCTCCGAAACGGAGACCACCATATATTTT.

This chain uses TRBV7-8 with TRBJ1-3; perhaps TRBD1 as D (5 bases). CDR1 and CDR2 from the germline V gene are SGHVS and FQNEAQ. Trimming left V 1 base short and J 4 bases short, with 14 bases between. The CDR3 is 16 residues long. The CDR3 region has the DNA TGTGCCAGCAGCTTAGAAGGCAGGGAGGGGGGAAACACCATATATTTT. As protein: CASSLEGREGGNTIYF. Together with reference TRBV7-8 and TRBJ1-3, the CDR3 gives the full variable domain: GAGVSQSPRYKVAKRGQDVALRCDPISGHVSLFWYQQALGQGPEFLTYFQNEAQLDKSGLPSDRFFAERPEGSVSTLKIQRTQQEDSAVYLCASSLEGREGGNTIYFGEGSWLTVV.

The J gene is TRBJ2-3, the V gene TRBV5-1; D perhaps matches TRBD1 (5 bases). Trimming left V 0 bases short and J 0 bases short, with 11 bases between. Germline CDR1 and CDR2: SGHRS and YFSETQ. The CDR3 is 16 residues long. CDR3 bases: TGCGCCAGCAGCTTGGCGAGCAGGGCTAGCACAGATACGCAGTATTTT. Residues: CASSLASRASTDTQYF.

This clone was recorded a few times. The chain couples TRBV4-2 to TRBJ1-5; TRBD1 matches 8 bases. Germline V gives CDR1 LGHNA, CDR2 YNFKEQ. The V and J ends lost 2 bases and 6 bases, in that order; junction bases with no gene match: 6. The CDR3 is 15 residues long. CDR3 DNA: TGTGCCAGCAGCCAAAGACAGGGGCACGGTCAGCCCCAGCATTTT. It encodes CASSQRQGHGQPQHF.

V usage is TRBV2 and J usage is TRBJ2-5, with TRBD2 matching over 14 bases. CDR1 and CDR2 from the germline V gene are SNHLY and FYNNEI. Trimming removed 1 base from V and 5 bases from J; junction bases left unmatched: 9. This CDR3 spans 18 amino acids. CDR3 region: CASSEGGWTSGGRETQYF. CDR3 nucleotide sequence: TGTGCCAGCAGTGAAGGCGGATGGACTAGCGGGGGGAGGGAGACCCAGTACTTC.

The CDR3, as DNA: TGTGCCAGCAGCTTAGTAAGTCAGGGGGCAGGTGAGCAGTTCTTC. It encodes CASSLVSQGAGEQFF. The V call is TRBV11-2, the J call TRBJ2-1; 8 bases are a match to TRBD1. This CDR3 is built from 15 residues. Germline trimming cut 1 base from V and 9 bases from J; bases unmatched to any gene: 8. CDR1 and CDR2 (germline): SGHAT, FQNNGV.

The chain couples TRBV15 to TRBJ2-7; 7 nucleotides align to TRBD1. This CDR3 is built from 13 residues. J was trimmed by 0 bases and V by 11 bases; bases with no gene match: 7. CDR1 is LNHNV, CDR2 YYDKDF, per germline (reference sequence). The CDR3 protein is CAYRDSSSYEQYF. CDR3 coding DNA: TGTGCCTACCGGGACAGTAGCTCCTACGAGCAGTACTTC.

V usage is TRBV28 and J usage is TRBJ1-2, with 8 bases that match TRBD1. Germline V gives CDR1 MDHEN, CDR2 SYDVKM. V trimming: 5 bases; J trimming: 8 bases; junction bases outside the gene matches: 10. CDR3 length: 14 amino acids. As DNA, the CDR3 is TGTGCCAGCAGTCCAGGACAGGGAATAGGAGGCTACACCTTC. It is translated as CASSPGQGIGGYTF.

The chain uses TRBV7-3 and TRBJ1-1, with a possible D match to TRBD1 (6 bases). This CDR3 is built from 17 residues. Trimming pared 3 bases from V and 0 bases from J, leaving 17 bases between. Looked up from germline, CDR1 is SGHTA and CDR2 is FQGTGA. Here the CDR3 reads CASSFGTLQALNTEAFF. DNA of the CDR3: TGTGCCAGCAGCTTTGGGACACTGCAAGCGTTGAACACTGAAGCTTTCTTT.

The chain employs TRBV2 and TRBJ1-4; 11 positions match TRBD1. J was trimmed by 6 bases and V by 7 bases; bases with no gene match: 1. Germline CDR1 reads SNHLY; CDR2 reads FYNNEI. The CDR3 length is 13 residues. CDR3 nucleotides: TGTGCCAGCAAGGACAGGGGGCATGAAAAACTGTTTTTT. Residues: CASKDRGHEKLFF.

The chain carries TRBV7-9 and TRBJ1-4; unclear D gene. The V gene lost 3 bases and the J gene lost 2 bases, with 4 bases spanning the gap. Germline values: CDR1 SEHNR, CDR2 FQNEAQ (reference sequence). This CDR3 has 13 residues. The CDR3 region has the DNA TGTGCCAGCAGCTTGCAGACTAATGAAAAACTGTTTTTT. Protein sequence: CASSLQTNEKLFF.

The CDR3 DNA follows: TGTGCCAGCAGCCCTAGGGGTTTGGAGCAGTTCTTC. It specifies CASSPRGLEQFF. The V and J genes are TRBV12-3 or TRBV12-4 and TRBJ2-1; the D gene is possibly TRBD1 (5 bases). The CDR3 runs to 12 residues. V was shortened by 6 bases and J by 10 bases, with 13 bases between the two germline ends.

DNA of the CDR3: TGCAGCGCAGGAGCTACGGGGGGGGCCCGGGATACGCAGTATTTT. Protein: CSAGATGGARDTQYF. This chain uses TRBV29-1 with TRBJ2-3; 8 bases are shared with TRBD2. With V trimmed by 7 bases and J by 6 bases, 15 bases remained unmatched. CDR1 is SQVTM, CDR2 ANQGSEA, per germline. The CDR3 sequence is 15 residues long.

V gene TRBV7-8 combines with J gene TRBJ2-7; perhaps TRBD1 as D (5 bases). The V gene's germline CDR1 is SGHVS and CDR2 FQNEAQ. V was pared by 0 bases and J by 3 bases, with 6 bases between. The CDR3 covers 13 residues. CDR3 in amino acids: CASSLAQGYEQYF. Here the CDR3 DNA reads TGTGCCAGCAGCTTAGCCCAGGGCTACGAGCAGTACTTC.

The CDR3 protein is CASSTNADTQYF. CDR3 nucleotides: TGCGCCAGCAGCACAAACGCAGATACGCAGTATTTT. V and J are TRBV5-1 and TRBJ2-3; the D is unclear. The germline gives CDR1 SGHRS, CDR2 YFSETQ. With 4 bases removed from V and 4 bases from J, the gap between germline ends came to 7 bases. The CDR3 extends over 12 amino acids.

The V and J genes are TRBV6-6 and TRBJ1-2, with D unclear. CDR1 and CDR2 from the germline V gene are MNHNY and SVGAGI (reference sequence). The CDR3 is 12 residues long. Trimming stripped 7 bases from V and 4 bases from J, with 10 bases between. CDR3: CASTYGVYGYTF. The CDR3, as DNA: TGTGCCAGCACCTACGGAGTCTATGGCTACACCTTC.

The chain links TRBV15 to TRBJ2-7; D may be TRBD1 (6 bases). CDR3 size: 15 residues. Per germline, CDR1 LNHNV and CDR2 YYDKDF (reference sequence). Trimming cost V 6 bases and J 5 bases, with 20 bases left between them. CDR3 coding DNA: TGTGCCACCAGAGCTACAGACAGGCCCACGGACGAGCAGTACTTC. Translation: CATRATDRPTDEQYF.